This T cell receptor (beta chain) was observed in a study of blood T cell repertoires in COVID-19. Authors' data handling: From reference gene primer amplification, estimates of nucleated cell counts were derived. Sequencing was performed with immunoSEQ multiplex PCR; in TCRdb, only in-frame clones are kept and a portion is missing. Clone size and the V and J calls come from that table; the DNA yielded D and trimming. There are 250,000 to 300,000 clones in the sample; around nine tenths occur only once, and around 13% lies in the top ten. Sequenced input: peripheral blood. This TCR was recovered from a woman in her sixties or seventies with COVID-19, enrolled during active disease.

CDR3 sequence: CASSLDRQEGYEQYF. The CDR3 nucleotides read TGTGCCAGCAGCTTAGATAGACAGGAAGGATACGAGCAGTACTTC. The chain links TRBV11-2 to TRBJ2-7, with D tentatively TRBD1 (6 bases). This CDR3 contains 15 residues. Germline CDR1 is SGHAT and CDR2 is FQNNGV. V was cut by 0 bases and J by 4 bases, with 13 bases left in between.